This TCR beta chain comes out of a study of cytomegalovirus exposure and HLA in healthy donors (TCRdb year 2017). As for the study more broadly: According to an earlier analysis of several hundred of the donors, 150 million to 200 million T cells yielded 117 million unique TCR beta sequences and approximately 300 Gb of sequence data. An early release covering 500 to 750 HLA-typed donors comprised about 300 gigabases of sequencing data and about 90 million unique TCR sequences. Of the roughly 400 genotyped donors, roughly 80% were placed in the genetic ancestry cluster associated with self-reported Caucasian donors. The study aimed to test whether cataloging public T cell receptors could reveal signatures of past pathogen exposure. Using immunosequencing, the study profiled T cell repertoires from 500 to 800 subjects and related those repertoires to cytomegalovirus serostatus. In addition to the first cohort of 666 subjects, a separate validation cohort of over 90 different subjects was used. To predict cytomegalovirus infection status, the study combined high-throughput TCR immunosequencing, statistical association of individual TCRs with disease status, and machine learning. To study patterns of TCR occurrence, a later analysis re-analyzed previously published TCR beta repertoires from 600 to 750 donors and added high-resolution HLA genotyping. In the later analysis, no new phenotypic data were used to find candidate immune exposures; instead, reliance was placed on TCR beta sequences and their occurrence across donors. An earlier analysis of fewer than 700 of the donors applied high-throughput TCR beta sequencing to assess whether each TCR beta V gene segment acted as functional or pseudogenic. Donor age, sex, ethnicity and CMV serostatus were compiled together with the repertoire data. A later genetic analysis used genome-wide SNP genotypes for about 60% of the roughly 700 donors, treating that subset as a discovery cohort. All discovery cohort repertoires had been generated on a single sequencing platform. HLA typing covered class I and class II loci at four-digit resolution. Typing coverage varied by locus: about 629-640 donors for A, B, C, DRB1 and DQB1; approximately 500 for DQA1; about 600 for DPA1; around 490 for DPB1. A few DR-DQ haplotypes were handled as single units for association and clustering because linkage in the cohort was strong. Among almost 400 genotyped donors of the cohort, an average of about 240,000 unique TCR beta nucleotide sequences were sequenced per donor, around 20% of them non-productive. Beyond this particular receptor, the publication reports: CMV serostatus was the only immune exposure information available for the cohort. In both the original and validation cohorts, the classifier was reported to diagnose cytomegalovirus status with high specificity and sensitivity. In a later analysis, HLA-associated TCR beta chains showed more clonal expansion and lower generation probabilities than non-associated chains that were equally common. A further reported finding was that TCR beta sequences accurately predicted the HLA-A and HLA-B alleles for most subjects in the first cohort. Roughly 15 rarely observed V segments, including chromosome 9 orphons, were excluded from the earlier analysis of some 590 of the donors because counts were too low. Presence/absence analyses assumed roughly uniform sequencing depth across donors, an assumption that may not hold. When HLA alleles, especially DR and DQ, strongly co-occurred, TCR associations were difficult to assign to individual alleles. HLA typing was unavailable for some donors at each locus, so association tests used only the typed subset. The study listed 150 to 200 TCR beta chains as associated with cytomegalovirus. Linkage disequilibrium might explain the correlated functional status among segregating V segments, but an unknown experimental factor could not be excluded. In a later analysis, TCR association rates were found to vary across HLA loci, with the most associated TCRs seen for DRB1 alleles and the fewest for HLA-C alleles. Most TCR sequences were seen in very few donors, while some public TCRs were found in many individuals. A cluster of highly shared sequence variants was judged likely to be a technical artifact of the sequencing pipeline. A later analysis reported that several top co-occurrence clusters appeared linked to parvovirus B19, influenza, CMV and Epstein-Barr virus. Broadly in line with IMGT annotations, most TCR beta V segments showed up in productive rearrangements about 87% or about 30% of the time in an earlier analysis of 450 to 600 of the donors. Some IMGT-functional V segments, including TRBV6-2 and TRBV6-3, could not be distinguished by the 87-base-pair reads and were therefore excluded. In a later genetic analysis, a missense DCLRE1C variant was associated with V-gene and J-gene trimming of TCR beta chains, and the association was replicated in an independent cohort. Only TCR beta chains were sequenced in this cohort, and the absence of alpha or paired-chain data limited detectable features. In a later analysis, some 18,000 TCR beta sequences were associated with specific HLA alleles at a false discovery rate of 0.05. In vitro tests confirmed that a few of the cytomegalovirus-associated TCR beta chains recognize cytomegalovirus antigens. The authors suggested that the approach could potentially be extended to other disease states and immunological phenotypes. In a later analysis, most CMV-associated TCR beta chains were found to appear HLA-restricted, with HLA associations seemingly driven largely by CMV exposure. Compared with the 666-donor mean, donors in an Asian-associated ancestry cluster had fewer N-insertions in productive TCRs, according to a later genetic analysis.

The cohort was made up of roughly 670 healthy bone marrow donors. All cohort members were sampled while nominally healthy, although unrecorded immune exposures were likely present. The donor was CMV seronegative and belonged to the group of more than 300 seronegative cohort members. A peripheral blood sample was provided by each donor, and peripheral blood mononuclear cells were used for TCR beta sequencing. Genomic DNA extraction from the blood cell samples was performed with the Qiagen DNeasy Blood Extraction Kit. The CDR3 measures 15 amino acids from cysteine to phenylalanine. The read is trimmed to its CDR3 DNA, 45 bases read in frame from base 1. Unmatched junction bases come to 5, with V trimmed by 0 bases and J by 7 bases. Via the germline V gene, CDR1 is SGHRS and CDR2 YFSETQ. Library generation was performed with the immunoSEQ multiplex PCR assay. For the multiplex PCR, a mixture combining 60 forward primers for TCR Vbeta segments and 13 reverse primers for TCR Jbeta segments was used. The CDR3 region of rearranged TCR beta genes was amplified from genomic DNA by a multiplex PCR assay. The amplified TCR beta libraries were sequenced on the Illumina HiSeq System as 87-base-pair reads. As for how the authors treated the data: A later analysis counted about 80 million unique TCR beta chains across the 666 repertoires, and roughly 11 million of these chains were shared by at least two donors. To remove PCR and sequencing errors, raw reads were error-corrected and collapsed into unique sequences using a nearest-neighbor algorithm that merged closely related sequences. CDR3 sequences were aligned to IMGT reference sequences to assign V, D and J gene segments. For a sequence to be retained, at least a six-nucleotide match to both a V gene segment and a J gene segment was required. A rearrangement was called productive if the CDR3 had no stop codons and remained in frame with V and J, and every other rearrangement was called non-productive. Following IMGT convention, CDR3 was defined as the stretch from the second conserved V-encoded cysteine to the conserved J-encoded phenylalanine. In an earlier analysis of more than 550 of the donors, sequences lacking an unambiguous match to a single V gene segment were excluded. In an earlier analysis of almost 600 of the donors, a V segment was called functional when productive rearrangements were above 56.7%, and segregating when the standard deviation between donors exceeded 5%. A statistical classification framework was built to diagnose cytomegalovirus status from the catalog of TCR beta chain sequences. In a later analysis, TCR nucleotide sequences were compared against IMGT/GENE-DB human TR gene sequences so that V and J genes could be assigned. In a later analysis, CDR3 sequences and most-parsimonious VDJ recombination scenarios were assigned using the TCRdist pipeline. A later analysis defined each TCR beta chain by its CDR3 amino acid sequence plus V-gene family, and excluded reads lacking a unique V-gene family. A later analysis removed nearly 600 highly shared, low-generation-probability nucleotide sequences to deal with suspected cross-contamination and a sequencing artifact. A later analysis calculated a clonal expansion index for each public chain from normalized within-repertoire ranks of inferred template counts. Generation probabilities in a later analysis came from a VDJ recombination model fitted to out-of-frame rearrangements, and those results were checked against IGoR. A later analysis scored TCR-TCR, TCR-HLA and TCR-CMV co-occurrence with hypergeometric tests, applying a repertoire-size bias correction to TCR pairs. To estimate false discovery rates, a later analysis permuted the HLA or CMV assignments 20 times. A later analysis grouped co-occurring TCRs with DBSCAN, adding TCRdist sequence similarity when clustering within HLA-allele-positive subsets. Repertoires with fewer than 30,000 or more than 120,000 public chains, plus five repertoires with anomalous nucleotide sharing, were excluded from co-occurrence clustering. TCRdb limited this immuneACCESS table to in-frame rearrangements with V and J called. A share of clones is missing; checked studies link under half to unresolved V genes, and the rest is unexplained. V and J calls and clone size are copied from that table; D and trimming were computed from the DNA. The sample table lists tens of thousands of clones, around 80% of them with a count of one. Around 2.5% of the sample comes from the top ten.

About this clone itself: This receptor's antigen is unknown. No qualities accompany the bases; no much larger clone lies one base away.

The V and J segments used are TRBV5-1 and TRBJ1-4, with 8 bases matching TRBD1. The sequence was collected from a man in his thirties or forties in good health and CMV-seronegative. Sample: PBMCs. The CDR3 loop reads CASSLAGQGAEKLFF. The bases are TGCGCCAGCAGCTTGGCCGGCCAGGGGGCTGAAAAACTGTTTTTT.